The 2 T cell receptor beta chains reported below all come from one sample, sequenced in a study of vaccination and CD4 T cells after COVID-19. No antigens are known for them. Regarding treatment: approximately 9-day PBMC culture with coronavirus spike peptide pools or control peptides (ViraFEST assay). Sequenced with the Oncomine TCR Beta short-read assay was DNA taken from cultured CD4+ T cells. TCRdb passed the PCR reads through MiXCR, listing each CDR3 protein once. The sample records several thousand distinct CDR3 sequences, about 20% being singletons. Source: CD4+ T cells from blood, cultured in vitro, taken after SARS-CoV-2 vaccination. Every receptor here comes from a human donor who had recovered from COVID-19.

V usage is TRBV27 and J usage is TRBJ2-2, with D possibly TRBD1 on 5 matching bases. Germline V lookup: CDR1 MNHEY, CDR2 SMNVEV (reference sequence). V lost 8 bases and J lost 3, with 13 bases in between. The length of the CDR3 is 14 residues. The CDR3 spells CASGADLYTGELFF. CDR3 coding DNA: TGTGCCAGCGGGGCGGACCTATACACCGGGGAGCTGTTTTTT.

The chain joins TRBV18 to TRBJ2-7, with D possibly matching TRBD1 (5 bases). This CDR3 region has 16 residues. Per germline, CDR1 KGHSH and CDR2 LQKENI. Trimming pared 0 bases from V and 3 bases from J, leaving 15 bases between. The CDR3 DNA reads TGTGCCAGCTCACCACCCCCGGACACTCTCTTCTACGAGCAGTACTTC. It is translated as CASSPPPDTLFYEQYF.